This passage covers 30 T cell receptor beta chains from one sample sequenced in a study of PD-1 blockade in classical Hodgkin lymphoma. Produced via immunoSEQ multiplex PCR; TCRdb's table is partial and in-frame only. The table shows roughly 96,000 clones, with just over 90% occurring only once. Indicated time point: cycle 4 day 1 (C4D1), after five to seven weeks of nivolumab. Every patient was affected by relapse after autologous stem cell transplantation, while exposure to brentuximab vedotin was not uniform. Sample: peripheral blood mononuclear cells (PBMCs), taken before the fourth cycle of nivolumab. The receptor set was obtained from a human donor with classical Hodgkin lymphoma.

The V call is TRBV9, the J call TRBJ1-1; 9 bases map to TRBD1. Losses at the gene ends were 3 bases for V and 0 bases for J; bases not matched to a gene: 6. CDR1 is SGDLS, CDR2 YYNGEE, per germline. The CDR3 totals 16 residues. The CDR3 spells CASSAGQGLVNTEAFF. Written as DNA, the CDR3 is TGTGCCAGCAGCGCAGGACAGGGGCTGGTGAACACTGAAGCTTTCTTT.

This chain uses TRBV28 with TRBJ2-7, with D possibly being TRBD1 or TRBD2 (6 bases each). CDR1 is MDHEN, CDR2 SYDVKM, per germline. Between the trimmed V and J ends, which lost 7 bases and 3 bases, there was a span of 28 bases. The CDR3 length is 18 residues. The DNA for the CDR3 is TGTGCCAGCAACTCCCCACGTCATTCGGAGGGGGAGTTCTACGAGCAGTACTTC. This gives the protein CASNSPRHSEGEFYEQYF.

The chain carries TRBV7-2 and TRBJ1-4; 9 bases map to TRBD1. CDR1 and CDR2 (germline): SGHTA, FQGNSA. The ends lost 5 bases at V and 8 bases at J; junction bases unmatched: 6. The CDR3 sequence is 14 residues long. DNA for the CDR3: TGTGCCAGCAGCCTACAGGGGGCTGGGGAAAAACTGTTTTTT. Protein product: CASSLQGAGEKLFF. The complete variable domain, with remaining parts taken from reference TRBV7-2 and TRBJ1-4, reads GAGVSQSPSNKVTEKGKDVELRCDPISGHTALYWYRQSLGQGLEFLIYFQGNSAPDKSGLPSDRFSAERTGGSVSTLTIQRTQQEDSAVYLCASSLQGAGEKLFFGSGTQLSVL.

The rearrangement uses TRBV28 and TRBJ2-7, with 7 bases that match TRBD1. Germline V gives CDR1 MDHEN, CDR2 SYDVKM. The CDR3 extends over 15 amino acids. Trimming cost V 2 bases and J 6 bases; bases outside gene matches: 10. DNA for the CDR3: TGTGCCAGCAGTTTAATCGGGACAGAAGGCATCGAGCAGTACTTC. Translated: CASSLIGTEGIEQYF.

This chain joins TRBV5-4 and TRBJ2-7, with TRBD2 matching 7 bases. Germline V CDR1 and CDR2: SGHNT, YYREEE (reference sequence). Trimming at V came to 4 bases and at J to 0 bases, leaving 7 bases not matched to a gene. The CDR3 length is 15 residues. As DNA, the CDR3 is TGTGCCAGCAGCAAACGGGGGAGGGCCTCCTACGAGCAGTACTTC. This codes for CASSKRGRASYEQYF.

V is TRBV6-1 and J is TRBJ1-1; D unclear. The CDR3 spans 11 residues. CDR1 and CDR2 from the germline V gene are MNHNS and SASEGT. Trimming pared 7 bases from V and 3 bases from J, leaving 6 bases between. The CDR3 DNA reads TGTGCCAGCATTGGGTACACTGAAGCTTTCTTT. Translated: CASIGYTEAFF.

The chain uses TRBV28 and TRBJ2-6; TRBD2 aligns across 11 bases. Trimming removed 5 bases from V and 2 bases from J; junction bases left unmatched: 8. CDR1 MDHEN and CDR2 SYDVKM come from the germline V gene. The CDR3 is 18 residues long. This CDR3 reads CASSHLTSGDAGANVLTF. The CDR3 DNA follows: TGTGCCAGCAGTCACCTGACTAGCGGGGACGCTGGGGCCAACGTCCTGACTTTC.

CDR3 amino acids: CASSPGQVPNEQFF. The DNA of the CDR3 is TGCGCCAGCAGCCCTGGACAGGTTCCCAATGAGCAGTTCTTC. The chain joins TRBV4-1 to TRBJ2-1; 7 bases are a match to TRBD1. After removal of 4 bases from V and 6 bases from J, the junction contained 6 bases not matched to a gene. This CDR3 spans 14 amino acids. CDR1 and CDR2 from the germline V gene are MGHRA and YSYEKL.

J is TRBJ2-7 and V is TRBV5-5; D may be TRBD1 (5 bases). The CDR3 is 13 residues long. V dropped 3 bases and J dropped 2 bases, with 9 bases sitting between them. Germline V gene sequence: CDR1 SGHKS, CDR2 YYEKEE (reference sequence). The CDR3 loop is CASSSRVTYEQYF. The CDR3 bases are TGTGCCAGCAGCTCCAGGGTAACCTACGAGCAGTACTTC.

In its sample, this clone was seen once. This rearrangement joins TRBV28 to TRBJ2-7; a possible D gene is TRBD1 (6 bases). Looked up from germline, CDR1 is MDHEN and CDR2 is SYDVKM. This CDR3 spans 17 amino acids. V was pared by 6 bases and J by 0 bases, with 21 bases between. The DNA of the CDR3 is TGTGCCAGCAGCTCTACTCGGACGGACAGCCTCTCCTACGAGCAGTACTTC. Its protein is CASSSTRTDSLSYEQYF.

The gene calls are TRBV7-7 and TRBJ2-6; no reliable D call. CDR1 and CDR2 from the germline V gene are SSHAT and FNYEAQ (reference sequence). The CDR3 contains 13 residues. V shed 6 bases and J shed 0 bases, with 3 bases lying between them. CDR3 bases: TGTGCCAGCAGACCCTCTGGGGCCAACGTCCTGACTTTC. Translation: CASRPSGANVLTF.

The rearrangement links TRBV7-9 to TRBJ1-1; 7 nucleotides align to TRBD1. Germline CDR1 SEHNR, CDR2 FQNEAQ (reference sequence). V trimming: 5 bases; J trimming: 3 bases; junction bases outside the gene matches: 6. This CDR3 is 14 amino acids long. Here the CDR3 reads CASSARTGYTEAFF. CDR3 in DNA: TGTGCCAGCAGCGCCCGGACAGGTTACACTGAAGCTTTCTTT.

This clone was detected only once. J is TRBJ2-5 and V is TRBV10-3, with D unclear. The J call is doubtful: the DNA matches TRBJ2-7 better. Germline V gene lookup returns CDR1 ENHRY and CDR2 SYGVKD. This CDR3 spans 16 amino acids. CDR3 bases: TGTGCCATCAGTGAGTCGCTGGCAGGTCCCCTCTACGAGCAGTACTTC. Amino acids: CAISESLAGPLYEQYF.

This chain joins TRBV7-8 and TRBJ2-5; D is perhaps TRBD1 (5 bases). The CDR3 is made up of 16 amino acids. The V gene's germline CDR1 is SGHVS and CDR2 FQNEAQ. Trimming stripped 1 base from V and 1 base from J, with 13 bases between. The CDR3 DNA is TGTGCCAGCAGCTTAGGGGGTTACAGGATCCAAGAGACCCAGTACTTC. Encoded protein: CASSLGGYRIQETQYF.

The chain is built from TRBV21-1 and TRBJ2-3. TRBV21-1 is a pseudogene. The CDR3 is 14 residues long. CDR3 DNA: TGTGCCAGCAGCAAGAGTGAGGGGCCAGATACGCAGTATTTT. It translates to CASSKSEGPDTQYF.

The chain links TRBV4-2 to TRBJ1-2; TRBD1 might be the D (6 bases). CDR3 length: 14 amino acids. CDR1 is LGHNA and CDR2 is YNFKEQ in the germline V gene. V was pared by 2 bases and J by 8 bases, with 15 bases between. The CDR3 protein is CASSQPATGLGYTF. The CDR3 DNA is TGTGCCAGCAGCCAACCCGCTACAGGGTTGGGCTACACCTTC.

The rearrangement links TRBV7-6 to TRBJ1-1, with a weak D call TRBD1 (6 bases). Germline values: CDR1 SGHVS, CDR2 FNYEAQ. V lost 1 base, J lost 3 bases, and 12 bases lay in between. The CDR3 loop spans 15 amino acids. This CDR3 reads CASSLGRGRDTEAFF. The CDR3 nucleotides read TGTGCCAGCAGCTTAGGACGGGGGCGGGACACTGAAGCTTTCTTT.

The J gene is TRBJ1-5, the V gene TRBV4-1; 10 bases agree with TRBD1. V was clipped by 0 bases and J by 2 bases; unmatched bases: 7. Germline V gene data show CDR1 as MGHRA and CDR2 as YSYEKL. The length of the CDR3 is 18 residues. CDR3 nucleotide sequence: TGCGCCAGCAGCCAAGATGGGCCCGACAGGGGGCGCAATCAGCCCCAGCATTTT. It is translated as CASSQDGPDRGRNQPQHF.

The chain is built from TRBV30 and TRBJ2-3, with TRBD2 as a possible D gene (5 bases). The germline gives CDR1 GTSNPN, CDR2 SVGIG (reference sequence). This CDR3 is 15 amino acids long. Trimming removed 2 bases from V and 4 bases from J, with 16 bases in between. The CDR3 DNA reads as TGTGCCTGGAGTCTTGAGCTCCACGGGGCAGATACGCAGTATTTT. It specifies CAWSLELHGADTQYF.

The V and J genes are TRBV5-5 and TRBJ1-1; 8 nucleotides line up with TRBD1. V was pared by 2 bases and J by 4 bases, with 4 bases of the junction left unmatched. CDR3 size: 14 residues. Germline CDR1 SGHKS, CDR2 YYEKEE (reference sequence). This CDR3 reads CASSFMDRATEAFF. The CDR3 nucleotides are TGTGCCAGCAGCTTTATGGACAGGGCCACTGAAGCTTTCTTT. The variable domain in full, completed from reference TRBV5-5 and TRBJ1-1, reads DAGVTQSPTHLIKTRGQQVTLRCSPISGHKSVSWYQQVLGQGPQFIFQYYEKEERGRGNFPDRFSARQFPNYSSELNVNALLLGDSALYLCASSFMDRATEAFFGQGTRLTVV.

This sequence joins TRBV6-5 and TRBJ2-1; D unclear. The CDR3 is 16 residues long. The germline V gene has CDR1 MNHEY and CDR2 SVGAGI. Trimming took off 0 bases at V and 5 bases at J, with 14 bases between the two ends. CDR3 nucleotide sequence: TGTGCCAGCAGTTACTCGAGAGGCTACGGCGACAATGAGCAGTTCTTC. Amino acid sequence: CASSYSRGYGDNEQFF.

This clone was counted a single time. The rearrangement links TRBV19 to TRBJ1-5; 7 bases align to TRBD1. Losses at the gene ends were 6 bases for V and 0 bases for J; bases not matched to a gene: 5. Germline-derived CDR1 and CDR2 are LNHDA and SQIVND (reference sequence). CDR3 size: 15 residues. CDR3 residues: CASRRQGDSNQPQHF. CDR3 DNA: TGTGCCAGTAGGAGACAGGGAGATAGCAATCAGCCCCAGCATTTT.

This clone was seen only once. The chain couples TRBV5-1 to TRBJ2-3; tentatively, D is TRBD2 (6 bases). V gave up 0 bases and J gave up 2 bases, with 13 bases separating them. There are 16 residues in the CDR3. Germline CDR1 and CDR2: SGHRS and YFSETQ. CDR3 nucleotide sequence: TGCGCCAGCAGCTTGGATCTCGGGGGATACACAGATACGCAGTATTTT. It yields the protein CASSLDLGGYTDTQYF.

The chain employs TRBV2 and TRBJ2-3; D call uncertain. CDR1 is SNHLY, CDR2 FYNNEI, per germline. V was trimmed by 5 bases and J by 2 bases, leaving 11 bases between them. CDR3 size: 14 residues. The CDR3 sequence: CASSSGFITDTQYF. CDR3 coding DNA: TGTGCCAGCAGTTCAGGTTTCATCACAGATACGCAGTATTTT.

CDR3 DNA sequence: TGTGCCTGGAGAGTAAAGCTCCCGGGACAGGTCTACAATGAGCAGTTCTTC. This encodes CAWRVKLPGQVYNEQFF. This chain joins TRBV30 and TRBJ2-1; 8 bases are shared with TRBD1. This CDR3 has 17 residues. Germline-derived CDR1 and CDR2 are GTSNPN and SVGIG (reference sequence). The V and J ends lost 3 bases and 3 bases, in that order; junction bases with no gene match: 13.

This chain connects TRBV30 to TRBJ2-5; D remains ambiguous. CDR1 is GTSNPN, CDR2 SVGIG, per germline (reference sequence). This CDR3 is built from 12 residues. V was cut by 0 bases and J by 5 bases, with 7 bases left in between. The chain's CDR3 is CAWSVVGETQYF. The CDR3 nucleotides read TGTGCCTGGAGTGTGGTCGGGGAGACCCAGTACTTC.

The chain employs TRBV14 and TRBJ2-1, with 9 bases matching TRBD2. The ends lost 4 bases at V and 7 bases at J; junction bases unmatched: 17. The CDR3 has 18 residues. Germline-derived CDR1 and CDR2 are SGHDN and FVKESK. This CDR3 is CASSRDQSGRTNINEQFF. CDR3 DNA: TGTGCCAGCAGCCGCGATCAAAGCGGGAGGACCAATATTAATGAGCAGTTCTTC.

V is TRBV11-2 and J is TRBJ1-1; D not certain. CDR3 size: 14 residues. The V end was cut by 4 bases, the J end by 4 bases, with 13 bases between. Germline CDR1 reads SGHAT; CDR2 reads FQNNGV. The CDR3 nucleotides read TGTGCCAGCAGCTCACCAAAAGGGTCCACTGAAGCTTTCTTT. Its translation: CASSSPKGSTEAFF.

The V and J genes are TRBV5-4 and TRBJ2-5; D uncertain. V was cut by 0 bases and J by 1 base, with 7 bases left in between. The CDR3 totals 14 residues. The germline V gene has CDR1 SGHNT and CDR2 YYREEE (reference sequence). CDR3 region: CASSLGAVQETQYF. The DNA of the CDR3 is TGTGCCAGCAGCTTGGGGGCGGTCCAAGAGACCCAGTACTTC.

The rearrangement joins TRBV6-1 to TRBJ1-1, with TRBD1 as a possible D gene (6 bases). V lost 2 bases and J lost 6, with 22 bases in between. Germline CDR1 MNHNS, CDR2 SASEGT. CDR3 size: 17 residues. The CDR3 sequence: CASSELGWTDRGPEAFF. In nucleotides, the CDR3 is TGTGCCAGCAGTGAACTCGGGTGGACGGACAGAGGCCCTGAAGCTTTCTTT.